The 18 T cell receptor beta chains presented below share a single source sample, sequenced in a study of post-analysis software for immune sequencing data. Study-wide findings and caveats: Compared with controls, patients had more of about 5 TRBV segments, including TRBV5-6, TRBV5-1 and TRBV20-1.

The antigens of these receptors remain unknown. Unique molecular identifiers were built into the TCR beta cDNA libraries. TCRdb fed the PCR reads into MiXCR, producing one record per CDR3 protein. The sample lists about 460,000 distinct CDR3 sequences; less than 45% were seen once. The specimen sequenced was blood. The receptors stem from a girl between 5 and 17 years old with multiple sclerosis.

This chain uses TRBV6-4 with TRBJ2-2; 7 bases map to TRBD2. V was clipped by 7 bases and J by 4 bases; unmatched bases: 6. Germline CDR1 MRHNA, CDR2 SNTAGT. This CDR3 region has 14 residues. CDR3 in amino acids: CASTTSESTGELFF. CDR3 DNA sequence: TGTGCCAGCACTACTAGCGAGAGCACCGGGGAGCTGTTTTTT.

The chain carries TRBV5-1 and TRBJ2-5; D not certain. V was clipped by 2 bases and J by 2 bases, with 4 bases between them. This CDR3 is built from 12 residues. CDR1 is SGHRS and CDR2 is YFSETQ in the germline V gene. CDR3 in DNA: TGCGCCAGCAGCTTTGAGCAAGAGACCCAGTACTTC. Residues: CASSFEQETQYF.

This CDR3 reads CAISRAGLAGENEQYF. CDR3 DNA: TGTGCCATCAGTAGGGCGGGACTAGCGGGAGAAAACGAGCAGTACTTC. This chain links TRBV10-3 with TRBJ2-7; 14 positions agree with TRBD2. From germline, CDR1 is ENHRY and CDR2 SYGVKD. The CDR3 extends over 16 amino acids. V lost 5 bases and J lost 5; bases outside the gene matches: 8.

V gene TRBV7-3 combines with J gene TRBJ2-1; perhaps TRBD2 as D (6 bases). Germline CDR1 SGHTA, CDR2 FQGTGA. V was shortened by 2 bases and J by 1 base, with 12 bases between the two germline ends. CDR3 length: 16 residues. The CDR3 reads CASSLVGGNSYNEQFF. The CDR3 DNA reads as TGTGCCAGCAGCTTAGTTGGCGGGAATTCCTACAATGAGCAGTTCTTC.

This clonotype was seen a handful of times. The chain links TRBV6-5 to TRBJ2-5; D remains ambiguous. V shed 2 bases and J shed 0 bases, with 16 bases lying between them. This CDR3 has 17 residues. Per the germline V gene, CDR1 is MNHEY and CDR2 is SVGAGI. CDR3 amino acids: CASSYLQPRAYQETQYF. CDR3 sequence (DNA): TGTGCCAGCAGTTACCTACAGCCTCGAGCGTACCAAGAGACCCAGTACTTC.

The chain recombines TRBV27 with TRBJ2-1; D is perhaps TRBD2 (6 bases). Trimming took off 5 bases at V and 9 bases at J, with 20 bases between the two ends. Germline V CDR1 and CDR2: MNHEY, SMNVEV (reference sequence). The CDR3 consists of 15 residues. CDR3 in amino acids: CASSPTPTLALEQFF. The CDR3, as DNA: TGTGCCAGCAGTCCCACTCCCACTCTAGCGCTTGAGCAGTTCTTC.

This clonotype was detected only a few times. The rearrangement links TRBV25-1 to TRBJ2-7; 9 positions agree with TRBD1. Trimming removed 1 base from V and 0 bases from J; junction bases left unmatched: 4. This CDR3 comprises 16 residues. The germline V gene has CDR1 MGHDK and CDR2 SYGVNS. The DNA of the CDR3 is TGTGCCAGCAGTGAATTTACAGGGGGCACCTCCTACGAGCAGTACTTC. Translating gives CASSEFTGGTSYEQYF.

The V and J genes are TRBV9 and TRBJ1-1; no firm D call. The CDR3 sequence is 13 residues long. The germline CDR1 and CDR2 sequences are SGDLS and YYNGEE. Trimming shortened V by 3 bases and J by 4 bases, and 10 bases separated the two germline ends. CDR3 protein: CASSAASGTEAFF. In DNA, the CDR3 is TGTGCCAGCAGCGCGGCGAGTGGCACTGAAGCTTTCTTT.

This clonotype was seen a few times. The V call is TRBV25-1, the J call TRBJ1-4; D uncertain. This CDR3 is built from 11 residues. Germline V CDR1 and CDR2: MGHDK, SYGVNS. The V and J ends lost 3 bases and 8 bases respectively, with 4 bases between them. CDR3 nucleotide sequence: TGTGCCAGCAGTGACCCGGAAAAACTGTTTTTT. Translated: CASSDPEKLFF.

J is TRBJ2-3 and V is TRBV29-1; TRBD2 matches 12 bases. V lost 4 bases to trimming and J lost 4 bases; unmatched junction nucleotides: 3. Germline V gene data show CDR1 as SQVTM and CDR2 as ANQGSEA. CDR3 length: 14 amino acids. This CDR3 is CSVGTSGKADTQYF. The CDR3 nucleotides read TGCAGCGTTGGGACTAGCGGGAAGGCAGATACGCAGTATTTT.

The J gene is TRBJ2-7, the V gene TRBV7-9, with TRBD2 matching 10 bases. Germline V CDR1 and CDR2: SEHNR, FQNEAQ (reference sequence). J was trimmed by 0 bases and V by 8 bases; bases with no gene match: 7. The CDR3 spans 15 residues. The CDR3 sequence: CASLSSGSSSYEQYF. CDR3 nucleotides: TGTGCCAGCCTATCTAGCGGGAGCAGCTCCTACGAGCAGTACTTC.

The CDR3 coding sequence is TGTGCCAGCAGCTTGTACCAGTACAATGAGCAGTTCTTC. Encoded protein: CASSLYQYNEQFF. The gene calls are TRBV5-5 and TRBJ2-1, with D uncertain. The germline V and J ends were trimmed by 1 base and 4 bases, with 6 bases remaining between them. Germline V gene data show CDR1 as SGHKS and CDR2 as YYEKEE (reference sequence). The CDR3 extends over 13 amino acids.

V is TRBV9 and J is TRBJ1-1; D not certain. Germline V CDR1 and CDR2: SGDLS, YYNGEE. V was shortened by 4 bases and J by 2 bases, with 12 bases between the two germline ends. The CDR3 spans 14 residues. The CDR3: CASSSWRDNTEAFF. The CDR3 DNA reads as TGTGCCAGCAGCTCTTGGAGGGATAACACTGAAGCTTTCTTT.

This clonotype was counted only a few times. The chain links TRBV12-3 or TRBV12-4 to TRBJ2-5; no clear D. The CDR3 totals 12 residues. Trimming removed 2 bases from V and 11 bases from J, with 12 bases in between. CDR3 sequence reads: CASSLFPMEQYF. The CDR3 nucleotides are TGTGCCAGCAGTTTATTTCCAATGGAGCAGTACTTC.

The chain joins TRBV11-2 to TRBJ2-3; 10 nucleotides agree with TRBD2. The V gene end was trimmed by 4 bases and the J gene end by 0 bases; junction bases not matched to a gene: 4. Germline CDR1 SGHAT, CDR2 FQNNGV. CDR3 length: 16 residues. The CDR3 loop is CASSWGLASSTDTQYF. The CDR3 DNA sequence: TGTGCCAGCAGCTGGGGACTAGCGTCTAGCACAGATACGCAGTATTTT. Full variable domain (outside the CDR3, taken from reference TRBV11-2 and TRBJ2-3): EAGVAQSPRYKIIEKRQSVAFWCNPISGHATLYWYQQILGQGPKLLIQFQNNGVVDDSQLPKDRFSAERLKGVDSTLKIQPAKLEDSAVYLCASSWGLASSTDTQYFGPGTRLTVL.

The V gene is TRBV28, the J gene TRBJ1-1; D remains unclear. V lost 6 bases, J lost 4 bases, and 24 bases lay in between. CDR1 is MDHEN and CDR2 is SYDVKM in the germline V gene. The CDR3 is 17 amino acids. CDR3 residues: CASSPSRWEGPRTEAFF. For the CDR3, the DNA is TGTGCCAGCAGCCCCTCAAGGTGGGAGGGCCCCCGCACTGAAGCTTTCTTT.

There are a few counts of this clonotype. The chain couples TRBV7-2 to TRBJ2-3; D possibly uses TRBD1 or TRBD2 (5 bases each). CDR1 SGHTA and CDR2 FQGNSA come from the germline V gene. The CDR3 totals 14 residues. Deletions cut 8 bases from V and 0 bases from J, with 12 bases between. CDR3 coding DNA: TGTGCCAGCCGGGGACGATCTAGCACAGATACGCAGTATTTT. Amino acid sequence: CASRGRSSTDTQYF.

This clonotype showed up just a few times. The rearrangement joins TRBV27 to TRBJ2-1, with 8 bases matching TRBD1. With V trimmed by 4 bases and J by 8 bases, 7 bases remained unmatched. Germline V gives CDR1 MNHEY, CDR2 SMNVEV (reference sequence). The CDR3 is 14 amino acids. CDR3 sequence: CASSSGDRIHEQFF. The CDR3 DNA reads TGTGCCAGCAGTTCAGGGGACAGGATTCATGAGCAGTTCTTC.